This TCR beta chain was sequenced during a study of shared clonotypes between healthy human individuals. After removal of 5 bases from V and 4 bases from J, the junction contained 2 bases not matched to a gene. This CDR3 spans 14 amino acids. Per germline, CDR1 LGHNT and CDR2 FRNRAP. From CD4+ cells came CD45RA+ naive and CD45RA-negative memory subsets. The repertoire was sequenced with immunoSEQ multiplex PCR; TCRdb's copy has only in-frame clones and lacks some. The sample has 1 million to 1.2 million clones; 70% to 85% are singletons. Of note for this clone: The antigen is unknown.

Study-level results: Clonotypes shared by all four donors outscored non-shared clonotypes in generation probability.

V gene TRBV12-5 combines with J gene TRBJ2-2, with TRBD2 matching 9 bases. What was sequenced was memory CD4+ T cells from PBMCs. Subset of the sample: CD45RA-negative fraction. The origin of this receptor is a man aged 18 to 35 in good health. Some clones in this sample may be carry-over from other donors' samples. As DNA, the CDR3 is TGTGCTAGTGGTCTTAGCGGGAGCACCGGGGAGCTGTTTTTT. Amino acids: CASGLSGSTGELFF.